What follows are 9 T cell receptor beta chains derived from one specimen sequenced in a study of T cell responses to AZD1222 COVID-19 vaccine. Clones were read by immunoSEQ multiplex PCR, and TCRdb kept only the in-frame ones, dropping some. The profile shows about 120,000 clones, 75% to 95% of them singletons. The source was peripheral blood, collected on day 0 of AZD1222 vaccination. The receptors originated from an adult in good health.

V gene TRBV13 combines with J gene TRBJ1-4; 7 nucleotides align to TRBD1. The CDR3 totals 23 residues. The germline CDR1 and CDR2 sequences are PRHDT and FYEKMQ (reference sequence). Trimming removed 5 bases from V and 0 bases from J; junction bases left unmatched: 27. CDR3 amino acids: CASSDLHLSPGQNPFATNEKLFF. The CDR3 region has the DNA TGTGCCAGCAGCGACCTACACCTTTCTCCGGGACAGAACCCCTTTGCAACTAATGAAAAACTGTTTTTT.

This chain links TRBV19 with TRBJ1-1; TRBD1 matches at 7 bases. Trimming at V came to 2 bases and at J to 4 bases, leaving 10 bases not matched to a gene. Germline V lookup: CDR1 LNHDA, CDR2 SQIVND (reference sequence). The CDR3 is 16 amino acids. DNA of the CDR3: TGTGCCAGTAGTATACCCTTCGAACAGGGGTCCACTGAAGCTTTCTTT. Translating gives CASSIPFEQGSTEAFF. The variable domain in full, with the rest retrieved from reference TRBV19 and TRBJ1-1, is DGGITQSPKYLFRKEGQNVTLSCEQNLNHDAMYWYRQDPGQGLRLIYYSQIVNDFQKGDIAEGYSVSREKKESFPLTVTSAQKNPTAFYLCASSIPFEQGSTEAFFGQGTRLTVV.

This rearrangement joins TRBV19 to TRBJ2-7, with 7 bases lining up with TRBD1. The germline gives CDR1 LNHDA, CDR2 SQIVND (reference sequence). CDR3 length: 14 residues. V lost 6 bases to trimming and J lost 2 bases; unmatched junction nucleotides: 7. Here the CDR3 DNA reads TGTGCCAGTAGCCCAGGGGGTAGCCCCTACGAGCAGTACTTC. It encodes CASSPGGSPYEQYF.

J is TRBJ1-2 and V is TRBV15, with a tentative D call TRBD1 (5 bases). CDR3 length: 14 amino acids. CDR1 LNHNV and CDR2 YYDKDF come from the germline V gene (reference sequence). Trimming took 5 bases from V and 4 from J, leaving 14 bases between them. The CDR3 DNA is TGTGCCACCAGCCCGAGCAGGGTCGGCTATGGCTACACCTTC. Its translation is CATSPSRVGYGYTF.

The chain employs TRBV2 and TRBJ1-1; TRBD1 might be the D (5 bases). CDR3 length: 14 residues. V lost 8 bases and J 0 bases, leaving 13 bases between the germline ends. Germline loops: CDR1 SNHLY, CDR2 FYNNEI. As DNA, the CDR3 is TGTGCCAGCTCCCGGGACGAGATGAACACTGAAGCTTTCTTT. It is translated as CASSRDEMNTEAFF.

This clone came up once. The chain carries TRBV3-1 (or the pseudogene TRBV3-2) and TRBJ1-1; D call uncertain. The CDR3 extends over 15 amino acids. Germline CDR1 and CDR2: LGHDT and YNNKEL (reference sequence). Trimming took 1 base from V and 0 from J, leaving 9 bases between them. The chain's CDR3 is CASSQADRMNTEAFF. The CDR3 DNA reads TGTGCCAGCAGCCAAGCTGATAGAATGAACACTGAAGCTTTCTTT.

This chain uses TRBV18 with TRBJ2-7; TRBD1 aligns across 7 bases. CDR1 and CDR2 from the germline V gene are KGHSH and LQKENI. The ends lost 3 bases at V and 4 bases at J; junction bases unmatched: 9. There are 15 residues in the CDR3. The CDR3 nucleotides are TGTGCCAGCTCACCGCAGGGGGACAGCACTTACGAGCAGTACTTC. Translating gives CASSPQGDSTYEQYF.

V gene TRBV9 combines with J gene TRBJ1-3; D gene ambiguous. The CDR3 is 16 amino acids. Germline CDR1 is SGDLS and CDR2 is YYNGEE. V lost 4 bases and J lost 0, with 14 bases in between. The CDR3 coding sequence is TGTGCCAGCAGCTCTAGGGAGCTGAGCTCTGGAAACACCATATATTTT. This sequence encodes CASSSRELSSGNTIYF.

Of note for this clone: One junction end disagrees with the germline gene, perhaps due to a read error. The chain uses TRBV6-5 and TRBJ2-7, with D hard to call. CDR1 is MNHEY, CDR2 SVGAGI, per germline. The CDR3 contains 11 residues. The CDR3 DNA reads TGTGCCAGCAGAAAAGGGTACGGGCAGTACTTC. Residues: CASRKGYGQYF.